This T cell receptor beta chain was documented in a study of T cells in Graves' hyperthyroidism and ophthalmopathy. The CDR3 spans 15 residues. Unmatched junction bases numbered 10, after V lost 2 bases and J lost 9 bases. Germline lookup yields CDR1 KGHSH and CDR2 LQKENI. The hyperthyroidism patients had all been newly diagnosed, and their disease duration was under 2 months. Their ages ranged from 18 to 65 years. RNA transcripts gave rise to amplified TCR beta CDR3 regions. The TCR CDR3 was amplified in a first-round RT-PCR using the HTBI primer set. TCRdb fed the multiplex PCR reads into MiXCR, producing one record per CDR3 protein. The sample lists approximately 300,000 distinct CDR3 sequences, roughly 15% seen once, with roughly 33% in the top ten.

The chain joins TRBV18 to TRBJ2-4; 7 bases match TRBD1. The sequenced sample consisted of blood. This clonotype was sampled from a man aged 25-45 years with Graves' hyperthyroidism. CDR3 sequence reads: CASSPGQGERTIQYF. CDR3 sequence (DNA): TGTGCCAGCTCACCAGGTCAGGGGGAGAGGACCATTCAGTACTTC.